This T cell receptor (beta chain) was profiled in a study of T-cell memory formation after mild COVID-19. Study in general: Largely, the TCR clusters proved donor specific.

Germline lookup yields CDR1 MGHRA and CDR2 YSYEKL. This CDR3 has 14 amino acids. Trimming left V 0 bases short and J 4 bases short, with 9 bases between. TCRdb re-called the 5' RACE reads with MiXCR, one entry per CDR3 protein. The sample has roughly 86,000 distinct CDR3 sequences, around 16% seen once. The clonotype was recovered from a man aged 18 to 30 who had mild COVID-19 (a few samples of this study predate the infection). Cell type and time point are not known. The chain combines TRBV4-1 with TRBJ1-2, with D maybe TRBD1 (6 bases). The source material was PBMCs or a T cell subset sorted from them (not recorded which). The CDR3 coding sequence is TGCGCCAGCAGCCAAGACCCGGACAGCTATGGCTACACCTTC. This translates into CASSQDPDSYGYTF.